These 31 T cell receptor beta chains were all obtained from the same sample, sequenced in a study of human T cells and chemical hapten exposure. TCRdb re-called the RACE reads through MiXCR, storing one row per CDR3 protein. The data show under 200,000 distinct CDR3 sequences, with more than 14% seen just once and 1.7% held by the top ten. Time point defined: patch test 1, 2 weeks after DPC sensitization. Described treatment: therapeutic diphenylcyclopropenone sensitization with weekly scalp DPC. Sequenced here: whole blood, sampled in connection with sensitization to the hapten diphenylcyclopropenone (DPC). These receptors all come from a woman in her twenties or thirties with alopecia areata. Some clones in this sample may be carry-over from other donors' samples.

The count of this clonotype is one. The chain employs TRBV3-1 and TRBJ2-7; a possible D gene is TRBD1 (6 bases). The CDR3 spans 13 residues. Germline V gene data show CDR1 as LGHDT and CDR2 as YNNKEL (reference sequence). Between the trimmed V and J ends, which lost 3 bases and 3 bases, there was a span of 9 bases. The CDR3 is CASSQWDNYEQYF. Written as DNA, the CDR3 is TGTGCCAGCAGCCAGTGGGACAACTACGAGCAGTACTTC.

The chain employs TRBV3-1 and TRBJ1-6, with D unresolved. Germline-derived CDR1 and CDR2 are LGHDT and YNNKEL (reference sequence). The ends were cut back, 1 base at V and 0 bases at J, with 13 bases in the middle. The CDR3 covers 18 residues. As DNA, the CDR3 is TGTGCCAGCAGCCAAGTGGCAAATCCGAGCTCCTATAATTCACCCCTCCACTTT. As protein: CASSQVANPSSYNSPLHF. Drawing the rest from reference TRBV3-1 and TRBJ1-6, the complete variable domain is DTAVSQTPKYLVTQMGNDKSIKCEQNLGHDTMYWYKQDSKKFLKIMFSYNNKELIINETVPNRFSPKSPDKAHLNLHINSLELGDSAVYFCASSQVANPSSYNSPLHFGNGTRLTVT.

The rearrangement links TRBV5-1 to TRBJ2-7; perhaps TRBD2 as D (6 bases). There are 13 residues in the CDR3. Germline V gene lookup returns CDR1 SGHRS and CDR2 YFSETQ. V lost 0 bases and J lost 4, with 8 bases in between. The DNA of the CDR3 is TGCGCCAGCAGCTTGGAGGGGAGGTACGAGCAGTACTTC. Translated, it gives CASSLEGRYEQYF.

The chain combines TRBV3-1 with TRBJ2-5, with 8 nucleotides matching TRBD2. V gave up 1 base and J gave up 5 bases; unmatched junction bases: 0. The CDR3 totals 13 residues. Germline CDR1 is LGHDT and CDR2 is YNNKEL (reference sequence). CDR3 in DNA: TGTGCCAGCAGCCAAGCGGGGGGGGAGACCCAGTACTTC. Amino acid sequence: CASSQAGGETQYF.

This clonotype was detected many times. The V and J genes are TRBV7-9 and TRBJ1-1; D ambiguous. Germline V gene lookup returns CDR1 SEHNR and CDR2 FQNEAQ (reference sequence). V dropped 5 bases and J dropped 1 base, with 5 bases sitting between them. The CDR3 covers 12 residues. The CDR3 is CASSPRNTEAFF. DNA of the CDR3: TGTGCCAGCAGCCCGAGGAACACTGAAGCTTTCTTT.

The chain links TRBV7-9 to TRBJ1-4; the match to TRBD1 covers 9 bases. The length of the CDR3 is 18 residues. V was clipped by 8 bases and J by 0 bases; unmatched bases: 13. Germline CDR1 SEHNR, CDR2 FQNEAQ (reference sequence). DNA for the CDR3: TGTGCCAGCGGACAGGGGCCGGCCGGACTCGCAACTAATGAAAAACTGTTTTTT. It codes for CASGQGPAGLATNEKLFF.

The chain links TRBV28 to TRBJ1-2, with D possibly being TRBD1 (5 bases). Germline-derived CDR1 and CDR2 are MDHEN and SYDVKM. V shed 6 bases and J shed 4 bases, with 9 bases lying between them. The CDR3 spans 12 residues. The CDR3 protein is CASRAGGYGYTF. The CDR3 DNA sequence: TGTGCCAGCAGGGCGGGGGGCTATGGCTACACCTTC.

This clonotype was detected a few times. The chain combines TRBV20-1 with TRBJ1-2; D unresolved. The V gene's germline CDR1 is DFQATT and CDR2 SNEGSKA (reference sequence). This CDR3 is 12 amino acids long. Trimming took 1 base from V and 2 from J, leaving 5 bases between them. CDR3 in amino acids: CSARGANYGYTF. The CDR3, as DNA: TGCAGTGCTAGAGGCGCGAACTATGGCTACACCTTC.

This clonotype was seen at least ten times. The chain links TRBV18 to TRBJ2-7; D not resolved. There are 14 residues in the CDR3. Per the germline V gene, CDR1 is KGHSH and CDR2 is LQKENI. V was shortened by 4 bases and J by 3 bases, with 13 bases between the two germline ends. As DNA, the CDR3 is TGTGCCAGCTCACGCCCCGGTGAGGTCTACGAGCAGTACTTC. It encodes CASSRPGEVYEQYF.

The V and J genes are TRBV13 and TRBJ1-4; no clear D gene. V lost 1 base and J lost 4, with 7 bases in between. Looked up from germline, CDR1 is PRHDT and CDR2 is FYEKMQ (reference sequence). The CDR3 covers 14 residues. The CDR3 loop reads CASSLDRSNEKLFF. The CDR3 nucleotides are TGTGCCAGCAGCTTAGATAGGAGTAATGAAAAACTGTTTTTT.

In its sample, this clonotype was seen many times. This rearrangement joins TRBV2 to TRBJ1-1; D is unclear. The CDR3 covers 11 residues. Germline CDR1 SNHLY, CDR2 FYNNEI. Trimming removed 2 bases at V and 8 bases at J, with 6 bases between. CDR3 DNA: TGTGCCAGCAGTGAATCGGGGGAAGCTTTCTTT. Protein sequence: CASSESGEAFF.

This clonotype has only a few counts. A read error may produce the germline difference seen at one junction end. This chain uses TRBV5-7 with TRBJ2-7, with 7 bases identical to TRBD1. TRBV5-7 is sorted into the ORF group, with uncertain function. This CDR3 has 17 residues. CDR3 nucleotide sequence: TGTGCCAGCAGCGTGCCTGACAGGGTTTCCCACTCCGACGAGCAGTACTTC. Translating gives CASSVPDRVSHSDEQYF.

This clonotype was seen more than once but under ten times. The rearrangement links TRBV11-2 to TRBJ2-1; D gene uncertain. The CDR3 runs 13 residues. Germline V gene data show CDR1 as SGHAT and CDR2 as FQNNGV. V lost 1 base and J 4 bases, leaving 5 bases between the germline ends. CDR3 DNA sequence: TGTGCCAGCAGCTTAGCCCAATACAATGAGCAGTTCTTC. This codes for CASSLAQYNEQFF.

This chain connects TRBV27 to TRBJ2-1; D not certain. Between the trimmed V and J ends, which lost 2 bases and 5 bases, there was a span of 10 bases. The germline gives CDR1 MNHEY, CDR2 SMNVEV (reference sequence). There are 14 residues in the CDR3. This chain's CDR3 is CASSLTWADNEQFF. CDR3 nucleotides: TGTGCCAGCAGTTTAACATGGGCTGACAATGAGCAGTTCTTC.

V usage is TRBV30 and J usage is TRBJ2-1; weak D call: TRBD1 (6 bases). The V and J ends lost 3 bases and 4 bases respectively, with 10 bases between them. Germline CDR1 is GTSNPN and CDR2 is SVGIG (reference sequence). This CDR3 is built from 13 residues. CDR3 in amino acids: CAWSRDTYNEQFF. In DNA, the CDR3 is TGTGCCTGGAGCCGGGACACTTACAATGAGCAGTTCTTC.

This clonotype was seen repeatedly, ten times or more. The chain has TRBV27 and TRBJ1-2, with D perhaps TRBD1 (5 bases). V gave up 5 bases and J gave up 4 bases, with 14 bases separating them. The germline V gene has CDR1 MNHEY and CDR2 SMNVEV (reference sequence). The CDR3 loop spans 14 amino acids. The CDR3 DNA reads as TGTGCCAGCAGTCCGGACCAGGGATTCTATGGCTACACCTTC. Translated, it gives CASSPDQGFYGYTF.

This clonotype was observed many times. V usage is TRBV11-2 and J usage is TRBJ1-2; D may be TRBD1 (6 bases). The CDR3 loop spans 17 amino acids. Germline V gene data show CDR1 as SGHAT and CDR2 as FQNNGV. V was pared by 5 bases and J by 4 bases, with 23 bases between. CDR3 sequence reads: CASSPDRPTGPVYGYTF. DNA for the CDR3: TGTGCCAGCAGCCCCGACAGGCCTACAGGGCCAGTCTATGGCTACACCTTC.

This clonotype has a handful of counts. Here the CDR3 reads CSASIGETQYF. The CDR3 region has the DNA TGCAGTGCTAGTATAGGGGAGACCCAGTACTTC. V gene TRBV20-1 combines with J gene TRBJ2-5, with D unclear. The CDR3 totals 11 residues. Trimming shortened V by 3 bases and J by 5 bases, and 7 bases separated the two germline ends. Germline values: CDR1 DFQATT, CDR2 SNEGSKA (reference sequence).

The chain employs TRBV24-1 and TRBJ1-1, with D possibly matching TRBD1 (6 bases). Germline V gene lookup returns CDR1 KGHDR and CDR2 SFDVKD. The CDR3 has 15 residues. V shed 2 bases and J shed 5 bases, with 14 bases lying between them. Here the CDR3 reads CATSDSNGGSTEAFF. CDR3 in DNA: TGTGCCACCAGTGATTCGAACGGGGGCAGTACTGAAGCTTTCTTT.

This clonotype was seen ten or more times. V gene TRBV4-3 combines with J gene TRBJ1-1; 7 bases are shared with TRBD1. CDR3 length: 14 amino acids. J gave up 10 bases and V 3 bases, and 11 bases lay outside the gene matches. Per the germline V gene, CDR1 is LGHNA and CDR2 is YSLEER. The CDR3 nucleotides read TGCGCCAGCAGCCAGGAAACAGGGGCCGTGGGAGCTTTCTTT. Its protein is CASSQETGAVGAFF.

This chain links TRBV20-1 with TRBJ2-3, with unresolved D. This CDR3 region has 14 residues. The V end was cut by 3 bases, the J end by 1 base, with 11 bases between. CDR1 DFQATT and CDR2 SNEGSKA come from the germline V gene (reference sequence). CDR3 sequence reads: CSASFTTGTDTQYF. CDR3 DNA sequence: TGCAGTGCTAGCTTCACTACTGGCACAGATACGCAGTATTTT.

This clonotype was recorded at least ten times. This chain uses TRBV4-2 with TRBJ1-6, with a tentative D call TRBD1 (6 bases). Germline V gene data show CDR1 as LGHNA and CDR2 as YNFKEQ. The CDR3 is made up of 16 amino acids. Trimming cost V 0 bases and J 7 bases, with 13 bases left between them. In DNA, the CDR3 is TGTGCCAGCAGCCAAGATCGGGGGGACAAGAATTCACCCCTCCACTTT. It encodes CASSQDRGDKNSPLHF.

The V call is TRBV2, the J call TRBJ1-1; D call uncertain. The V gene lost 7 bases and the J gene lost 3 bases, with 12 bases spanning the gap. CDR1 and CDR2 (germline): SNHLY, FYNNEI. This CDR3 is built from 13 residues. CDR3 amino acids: CASKKDGDTEAFF. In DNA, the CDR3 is TGTGCCAGCAAGAAGGACGGGGACACTGAAGCTTTCTTT.

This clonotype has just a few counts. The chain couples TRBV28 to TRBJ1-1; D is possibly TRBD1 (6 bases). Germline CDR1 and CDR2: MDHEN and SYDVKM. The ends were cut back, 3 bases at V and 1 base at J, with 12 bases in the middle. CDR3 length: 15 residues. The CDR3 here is CASSLPGASNTEAFF. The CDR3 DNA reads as TGTGCCAGCAGTTTGCCAGGGGCCTCGAACACTGAAGCTTTCTTT. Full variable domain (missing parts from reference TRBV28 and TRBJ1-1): DVKVTQSSRYLVKRTGEKVFLECVQDMDHENMFWYRQDPGLGLRLIYFSYDVKMKEKGDIPEGYSVSREKKERFSLILESASTNQTSMYLCASSLPGASNTEAFFGQGTRLTVV.

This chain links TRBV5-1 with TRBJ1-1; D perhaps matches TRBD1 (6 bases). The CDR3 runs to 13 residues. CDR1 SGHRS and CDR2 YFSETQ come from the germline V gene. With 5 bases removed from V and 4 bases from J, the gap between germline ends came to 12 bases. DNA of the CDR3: TGCGCCAGCAGATTTGAGGGGGGCACTGAAGCTTTCTTT. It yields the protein CASRFEGGTEAFF.

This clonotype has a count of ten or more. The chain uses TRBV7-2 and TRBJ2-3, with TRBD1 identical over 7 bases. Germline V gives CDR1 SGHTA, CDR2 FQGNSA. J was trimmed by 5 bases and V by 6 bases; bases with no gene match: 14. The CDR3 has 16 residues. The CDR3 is CASRGPGQLTGDTQYF. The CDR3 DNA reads TGTGCCAGCAGAGGCCCGGGACAGTTAACCGGAGATACGCAGTATTTT.

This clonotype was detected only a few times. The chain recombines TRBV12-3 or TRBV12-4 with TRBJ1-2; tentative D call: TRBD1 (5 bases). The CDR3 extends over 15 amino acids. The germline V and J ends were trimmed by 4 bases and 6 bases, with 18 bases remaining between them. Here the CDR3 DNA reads TGTGCCAGCAGTTCTGGTAAACAGGTGCAGGATGGCTACACCTTC. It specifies CASSSGKQVQDGYTF.

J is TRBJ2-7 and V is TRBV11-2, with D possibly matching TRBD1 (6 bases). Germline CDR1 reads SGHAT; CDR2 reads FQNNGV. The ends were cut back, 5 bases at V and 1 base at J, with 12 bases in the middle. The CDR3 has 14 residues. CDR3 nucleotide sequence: TGTGCCAGCAGCGGACAGACAGCTTCCTACGAGCAGTACTTC. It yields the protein CASSGQTASYEQYF.

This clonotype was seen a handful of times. The CDR3 DNA follows: TGTGCCAGCAGCTTTCTTCTGGGCTCGAACACTGAAGCTTTCTTT. Translating it yields CASSFLLGSNTEAFF. The chain uses TRBV7-6 and TRBJ1-1; D gene unclear. Germline CDR1 and CDR2: SGHVS and FNYEAQ. The ends were cut back, 3 bases at V and 1 base at J, with 12 bases in the middle. The CDR3 has 15 amino acids.

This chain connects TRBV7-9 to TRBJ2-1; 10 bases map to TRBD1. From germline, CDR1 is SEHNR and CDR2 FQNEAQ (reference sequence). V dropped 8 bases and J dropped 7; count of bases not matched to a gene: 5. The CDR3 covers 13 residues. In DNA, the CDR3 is TGTGCCAGCGGGACAGGGGACCGGAATGAGCAGTTCTTC. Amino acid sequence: CASGTGDRNEQFF.

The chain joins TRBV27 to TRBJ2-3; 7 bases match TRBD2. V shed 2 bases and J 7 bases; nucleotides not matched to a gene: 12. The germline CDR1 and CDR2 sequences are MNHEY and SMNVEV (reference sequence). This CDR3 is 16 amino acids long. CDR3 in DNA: TGTGCCAGCAGTTTAACACCTCCGGGACTATTCTATACGCAGTATTTT. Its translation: CASSLTPPGLFYTQYF.